A single sample is the source of the 14 T cell receptor beta chains below, sequenced in a study of glioma-infiltrating T cells after dendritic cell vaccination. Method: immunoSEQ multiplex PCR; TCRdb's copy keeps in-frame clones and lacks some. The profile covers about 76,000 clones, with around 87% appearing a single time and 2% to 2.5% taken by the ten largest. Time point denoted: after dendritic cell vaccination, including at tumor progression/relapse. This material consisted of blood, taken after dendritic cell vaccination. The receptor source for this set is a human donor with glioblastoma.

As to this clone: A read error is likely, as this CDR3 ends without the conserved phenylalanine or tryptophan. The limits of the CDR3 on the DNA are not certain, so only TCRdb's listed CDR3 is given. The chain carries TRBV6-5 and TRBJ1-2; the D call in the table, TRBD1, was not verified against the DNA. Germline CDR1 MNHEY, CDR2 SVGAGI. The CDR3 is 15 residues long, counting both termini. The chain's CDR3 is CASSLQSRDRANPHY.

This sequence joins TRBV7-2 and TRBJ2-3, with 8 bases that match TRBD2. The germline V gene has CDR1 SGHTA and CDR2 FQGNSA. The CDR3 loop spans 16 amino acids. Trimming at V came to 5 bases and at J to 2 bases, leaving 9 bases not matched to a gene. For the CDR3, the DNA is TGTGCCAGCAGCCCGCGACTAGCGCCAATCACAGATACGCAGTATTTT. Translating it yields CASSPRLAPITDTQYF.

The CDR3 DNA is TGTGCCAGCAGCCGGGACAGTAACTATGGCTACACCTTC. It yields the protein CASSRDSNYGYTF. The chain joins TRBV27 to TRBJ1-2; 7 bases map to TRBD1. The V and J ends lost 6 bases and 1 base, in that order; junction bases with no gene match: 2. The CDR3 runs to 13 residues. Germline CDR1 MNHEY, CDR2 SMNVEV (reference sequence).

The CDR3 DNA is TGTGCCATCCTTCCGGGACTCTCCTACAATGAGCAGTTCTTC. Protein product: CAILPGLSYNEQFF. This sequence joins TRBV10-3 and TRBJ2-1, with TRBD2 as a possible D gene (6 bases). Germline loops: CDR1 ENHRY, CDR2 SYGVKD. V shed 8 bases and J shed 0 bases, with 11 bases lying between them. The CDR3 totals 14 residues.

The rearrangement links TRBV5-1 to TRBJ1-3; D is ambiguous. This CDR3 region has 16 residues. The germline gives CDR1 SGHRS, CDR2 YFSETQ. With 1 base removed from V and 1 base from J, the gap between germline ends came to 12 bases. The CDR3 sequence is CASSLSTAQSGNTIYF. The CDR3 bases are TGCGCCAGCAGCTTGTCAACAGCTCAGTCTGGAAACACCATATATTTT. The variable domain in full, completed from reference TRBV5-1 and TRBJ1-3, reads KAGVTQTPRYLIKTRGQQVTLSCSPISGHRSVSWYQQTPGQGLQFLFEYFSETQRNKGNFPGRFSGRQFSNSRSEMNVSTLELGDSALYLCASSLSTAQSGNTIYFGEGSWLTVV.

This rearrangement joins TRBV29-1 to TRBJ1-2; 7 bases line up with TRBD1. This CDR3 region has 14 residues. Germline CDR1 SQVTM, CDR2 ANQGSEA. V lost 3 bases to trimming and J lost 4 bases; unmatched junction nucleotides: 8. Written as DNA, the CDR3 is TGCAGCGTTGAGTGGACAGGAAACTCCTATGGCTACACCTTC. Its protein is CSVEWTGNSYGYTF.

The chain couples TRBV9 to TRBJ2-1; D perhaps matches TRBD2 (5 bases). Between the trimmed V and J ends, which lost 2 bases and 9 bases, there was a span of 9 bases. The CDR3 covers 12 residues. The germline CDR1 and CDR2 sequences are SGDLS and YYNGEE. In DNA form, the CDR3 reads TGTGCCAGCAGCGTGTCACGGGGTGAGCAGTTCTTC. As protein: CASSVSRGEQFF. Full variable domain (rest looked up from reference TRBV9 and TRBJ2-1): DSGVTQTPKHLITATGQRVTLRCSPRSGDLSVYWYQQSLDQGLQFLIQYYNGEERAKGNILERFSAQQFPDLHSELNLSSLELGDSALYFCASSVSRGEQFFGPGTRLTVL.

The rearrangement joins TRBV7-8 to TRBJ1-3, with 9 nucleotides matching TRBD1. After removal of 7 bases from V and 4 bases from J, the junction contained 11 bases not matched to a gene. This CDR3 region has 16 residues. The germline CDR1 and CDR2 sequences are SGHVS and FQNEAQ. The CDR3 region has the DNA TGTGCCAGCACCATTCCGGGACAGGGAATCGGAAACACCATATATTTT. Its protein product is CASTIPGQGIGNTIYF.

In this sample, this clone turned up once. J is TRBJ2-5 and V is TRBV5-1; 11 bases agree with TRBD2. The germline CDR1 and CDR2 sequences are SGHRS and YFSETQ. V shed 5 bases and J 2 bases; nucleotides not matched to a gene: 11. This CDR3 is built from 17 residues. The CDR3 spells CASRGGAGLAGQETQYF. CDR3 DNA sequence: TGCGCCAGCAGAGGGGGGGCTGGACTAGCGGGTCAAGAGACCCAGTACTTC.

The chain has TRBV19 and TRBJ2-7; 8 bases map to TRBD1. This CDR3 contains 15 residues. Trimming removed 5 bases from V and 0 bases from J; junction bases left unmatched: 6. Looked up from germline, CDR1 is LNHDA and CDR2 is SQIVND (reference sequence). The CDR3: CASSFGTGLSYEQYF. The CDR3 DNA is TGTGCCAGTAGTTTCGGGACAGGCCTCTCCTACGAGCAGTACTTC.

V usage is TRBV4-3 and J usage is TRBJ2-7, with D possibly matching TRBD2 (6 bases). The germline CDR1 and CDR2 sequences are LGHNA and YSLEER. This CDR3 spans 16 amino acids. Trimming shortened V by 0 bases and J by 7 bases, and 19 bases separated the two germline ends. CDR3 sequence: CASSQDSLAGPWEQYF. The CDR3 DNA reads TGCGCCAGCAGCCAAGATTCTTTGGCGGGACCGTGGGAGCAGTACTTC.

The chain joins TRBV27 to TRBJ2-2; no clear D. This CDR3 is built from 16 residues. Germline V gene sequence: CDR1 MNHEY, CDR2 SMNVEV (reference sequence). Trimming took 2 bases from V and 0 from J, leaving 10 bases between them. CDR3 loop: CASSLRTASNTGELFF. CDR3 DNA sequence: TGTGCCAGCAGTTTAAGAACAGCCTCGAACACCGGGGAGCTGTTTTTT.

The chain couples TRBV15 to TRBJ1-2; possibly TRBD1 for D (5 bases). Trimming took off 0 bases at V and 8 bases at J, with 13 bases between the two ends. Germline loops: CDR1 LNHNV, CDR2 YYDKDF (reference sequence). This CDR3 has 14 amino acids. The CDR3 sequence: CATSRDSGLEGYTF. CDR3 sequence (DNA): TGTGCCACCAGCAGAGATTCAGGGCTGGAAGGCTACACCTTC.

V is TRBV27 and J is TRBJ2-1; tentatively, D is TRBD2 (6 bases). V was clipped by 7 bases and J by 4 bases, with 17 bases between them. Germline V gene sequence: CDR1 MNHEY, CDR2 SMNVEV (reference sequence). The CDR3 runs 15 residues. CDR3 residues: CASMGLANSYNEQFF. DNA for the CDR3: TGTGCCAGCATGGGACTCGCCAACTCGTACAATGAGCAGTTCTTC.